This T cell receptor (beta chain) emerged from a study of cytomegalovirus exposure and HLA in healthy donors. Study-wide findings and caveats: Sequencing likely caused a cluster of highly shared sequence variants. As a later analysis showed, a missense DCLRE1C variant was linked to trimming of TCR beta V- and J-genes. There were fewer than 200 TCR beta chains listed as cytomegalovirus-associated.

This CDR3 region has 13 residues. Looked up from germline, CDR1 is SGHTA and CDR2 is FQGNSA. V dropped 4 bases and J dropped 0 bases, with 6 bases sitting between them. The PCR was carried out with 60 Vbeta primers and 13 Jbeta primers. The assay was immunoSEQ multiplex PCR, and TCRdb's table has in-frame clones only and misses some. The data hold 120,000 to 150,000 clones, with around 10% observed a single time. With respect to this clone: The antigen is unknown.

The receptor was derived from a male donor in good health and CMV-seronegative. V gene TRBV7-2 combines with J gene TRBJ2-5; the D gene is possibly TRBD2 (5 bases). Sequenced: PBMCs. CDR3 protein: CASSSGYQETQYF. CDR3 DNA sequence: TGTGCCAGCAGCTCGGGGTACCAAGAGACCCAGTACTTC.